This T cell receptor (beta chain) was observed in a study of T cell responses to AZD1222 COVID-19 vaccine. General observations from the study: Reportedly, close to half of spike-specific TCRs are directed against unmutated variant regions.

A word on this clone: The antigen is unknown.

The data were produced by immunoSEQ multiplex PCR, yet TCRdb's version contains in-frame clones alone and is incomplete. The sample records approximately 110,000 clones, about 86% being singletons. Specimen: peripheral blood, collected on day 0 of AZD1222 vaccination. The clonotype comes from an adult in good health.

CDR3 nucleotide sequence: TGTGCCAGCAGTGAAAGGGAGACTCAGCCCCAGCATTTT. Residues: CASSERETQPQHF. The chain employs TRBV25-1 and TRBJ1-5; D not resolved. Looked up from germline, CDR1 is MGHDK and CDR2 is SYGVNS. The CDR3 runs 13 residues. The V end lost 2 bases, the J end lost 6 bases, and 8 bases lay between the germline ends.